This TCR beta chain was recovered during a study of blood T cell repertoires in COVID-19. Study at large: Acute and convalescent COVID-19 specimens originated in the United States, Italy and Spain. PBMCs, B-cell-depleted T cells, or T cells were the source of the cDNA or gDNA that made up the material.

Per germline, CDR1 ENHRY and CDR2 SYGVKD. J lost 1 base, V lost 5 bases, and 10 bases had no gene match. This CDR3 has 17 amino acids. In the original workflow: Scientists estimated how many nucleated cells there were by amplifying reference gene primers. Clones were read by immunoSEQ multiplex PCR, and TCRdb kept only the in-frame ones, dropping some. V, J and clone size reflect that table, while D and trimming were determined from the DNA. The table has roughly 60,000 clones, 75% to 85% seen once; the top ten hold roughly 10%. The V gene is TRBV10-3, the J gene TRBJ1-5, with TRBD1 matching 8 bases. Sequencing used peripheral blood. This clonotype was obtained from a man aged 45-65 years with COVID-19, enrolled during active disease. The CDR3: CAISQIWGQESNQPQHF. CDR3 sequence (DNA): TGTGCCATCAGTCAGATTTGGGGACAGGAGAGCAATCAGCCCCAGCATTTT.